Listed below are T cell receptor beta chains from one sample, sequenced in a study of shared clonotypes between healthy human individuals. Here immunoSEQ multiplex PCR was the method, and the copy in TCRdb shows in-frame clones only, minus some. The table lists some 1 million clones, around 74% of them singletons. Input material: memory CD4+ T cells sorted from blood. The receptor set was obtained from a man aged 18 to 30 in good health. Both conserved end residues are part of each CDR3. Fields, in order: clone size, V gene, J gene, D gene, CDR3 DNA, CDR3 protein. The D gene is left open where the match is weak. Clone size appears in some rows only: once, few, many, or a class for an expanded clone.

.	TRBV2	TRBJ2-2	.	TGTGCCAGCAGTGCTGAACCCGGGGAGCTGTTTTTT	CASSAEPGELFF
few	TRBV5-1	TRBJ2-7	TRBD1	TGCGCCAGCAGCTGGGAGGGACAGGGCTACGAGCAGTACTTC	CASSWEGQGYEQYF
once	TRBV13	TRBJ2-7	.	TGTGCCAGCAGCTTCGGAACTGGCGAGCAGTACTTC	CASSFGTGEQYF
.	TRBV5-5	TRBJ1-6	.	TGTGCCAGCAGCGAGGTCCCTAGCTCCTATAATTCACCCCTCCACTTT	CASSEVPSSYNSPLHF
once	TRBV7-8	TRBJ2-5	TRBD2	TGTGCCAGCAGCACCGGGACTAGTAAAGAGACCCAGTACTTC	CASSTGTSKETQYF
.	TRBV2	TRBJ1-4	.	TGTGCCAGCAGCCCTGGGGGGGCGCCCGGTGAAAAACTGTTTTTT	CASSPGGAPGEKLFF
.	TRBV29-1	TRBJ2-7	TRBD1	TGCAGCGTGGGACAGGGACACTCCTACGAGCAGTACTTC	CSVGQGHSYEQYF
.	TRBV19	TRBJ1-5	TRBD1	TGTGCCAGTAGTATAGAAAGCAGGGGGGCCCAGCATTTT	CASSIESRGAQHF
.	TRBV12-5	TRBJ2-1	TRBD2	TGTGCTAGTGGCCGGGGGGACCAAACCAATGAGCAGTTCTTC	CASGRGDQTNEQFF
.	TRBV10-3	TRBJ2-1	TRBD1	TGTGCCATCAGTGAGTCCCGACAGGGGGCACTCCAGTTCTTC	CAISESRQGALQFF
.	TRBV10-3	TRBJ2-2	.	TGTGCCATCAGTGAAGTAGCGGCGACCTCCGGGGAGCTGTTTTTT	CAISEVAATSGELFF
.	TRBV10-3	TRBJ2-7	TRBD1	TGTGCCATCAGTGAGTCGACAGGGGGCGCGGAGGAGCAGTACTTC	CAISESTGGAEEQYF
.	TRBV5-1	TRBJ2-7	TRBD1	TGCGCCAGCAGCTTGGCCGGACAGGCCGATTTTAAGCAGTACTTC	CASSLAGQADFKQYF
.	TRBV6-6	TRBJ2-2	.	TGTGCCAGCAGGCTTCGCACCGGGGAGCTGTTTTTT	CASRLRTGELFF
.	TRBV7-8	TRBJ2-2	.	TGTGCCAGCACGTCGGGGAACACCGGGGAGCTGTTTTTT	CASTSGNTGELFF
.	TRBV5-1	TRBJ2-6	TRBD1	TGCGCCAGCAGCTTGGAGAGGACAGGGCCTGGGGCCAACGTCCTGACTTTC	CASSLERTGPGANVLTF
.	TRBV6-6	TRBJ1-3	.	TGTGCCAGCAGTCAAGACAGCCTACTAGGAAACACCATATATTTT	CASSQDSLLGNTIYF
.	TRBV19	TRBJ2-2	.	TGTGCCAGTAGTCTTCGTTACGGGGAGCTGTTTTTT	CASSLRYGELFF
.	TRBV6-1	TRBJ2-1	TRBD2	TGTGCCACCTCCTTAGCGGGAGGGCCGGGTAATGAGCAGTTCTTC	CATSLAGGPGNEQFF
.	TRBV6-1	TRBJ2-5	.	TGTGCCAGCGGAGGGGGGGCCAAAAAGACCCAGTACTTC	CASGGGAKKTQYF
.	TRBV27	TRBJ1-4	.	TGTGCCAGCAGTCCGGGGTGGTCTAATGAAAAACTGTTTTTT	CASSPGWSNEKLFF
.	TRBV11-2	TRBJ1-4	.	TGTGCCAGCAGCGTTCAGGGAGCCGTTGAAAAACTGTTTTTT	CASSVQGAVEKLFF
.	TRBV5-1	TRBJ2-1	TRBD1	TGCGCCAGCGACCATGGGGACAGGGGGAGCAATGAGCAGTTCTTC	CASDHGDRGSNEQFF
.	TRBV5-3	TRBJ2-7	TRBD2	TGTGCCAGAAGCTTGGTGGTAGCGGGAGGGCCGTTTTTCCCCTACGAGCAGTACTTC	CARSLVVAGGPFFPYEQYF
.	TRBV30	TRBJ1-2	TRBD1	TGTGCCTGGAGCCCCGACAGGGGTGATGGCTACACCTTC	CAWSPDRGDGYTF
.	TRBV5-1	TRBJ1-3	.	TGCGCCAGCAGCCTTCTAACCCGGGACGGACAAGCTGGAAACACCATATATTTT	CASSLLTRDGQAGNTIYF
.	TRBV5-8	TRBJ1-1	.	TGTGCCAGCAGCTCGGCGCTCGGGCTAATTGAAGCTTTCTTT	CASSSALGLIEAFF
once	TRBV7-8	TRBJ2-1	.	TGTGCCAGCAGCTTTAGCCAGAGTGAGCAGTTCTTC	CASSFSQSEQFF
.	TRBV29-1	TRBJ2-7	.	TGCAGCGTTGGGGGGCCGGGTTTCGAGCAGTACTTC	CSVGGPGFEQYF
.	TRBV11-2	TRBJ2-1	.	TGTGCCAGCAGCTTATCCGGCGACCCGGGTACGTTCTTC	CASSLSGDPGTFF
few	TRBV19	TRBJ2-7	TRBD2	TGTGCCAGTAGCCCAGGGACTAGCGGGAGAGGGTACGAGCAGTACTTC	CASSPGTSGRGYEQYF
once	TRBV7-3	TRBJ2-1	.	TGTGCCAGCAGCTCCTATGGGGTCAATGAGCAGTTCTTC	CASSSYGVNEQFF
once	TRBV19	TRBJ2-3	.	TGTGCCAGTAGTACCTCCTATCTAGCGGGCAGGGGGTTTAGCACAGATACGCAGTATTTT	CASSTSYLAGRGFSTDTQYF
.	TRBV11-2	TRBJ2-1	TRBD2	TGTGCCAGCAGCCCGAGACTAGCGGGGGTACACTACAATGAGCAGTTCTTC	CASSPRLAGVHYNEQFF
.	TRBV5-1	TRBJ2-7	.	TGCGCCAGCAGCTTGGAGAACAGGGTAAATTACGAGCAGTACTTC	CASSLENRVNYEQYF
.	TRBV5-8	TRBJ2-7	TRBD2	TGTGCCAGCAGCCATGGACTAGCGGGGTTCTACGAGCAGTACTTC	CASSHGLAGFYEQYF
.	TRBV20-1	TRBJ1-2	.	TGCAGTGCTCAACAGGGTTTTGGCTACACCTTC	CSAQQGFGYTF
.	TRBV4-3	TRBJ2-3	.	TGCGCCAGCAGCCAGACGGTGCCAGGGACAGATACGCAGTATTTT	CASSQTVPGTDTQYF
.	TRBV5-4	TRBJ1-2	.	TGTGCCAGCAGCTCATGGTCTCAGGGTTACTATGGCTACACCTTC	CASSSWSQGYYGYTF
.	TRBV7-6	TRBJ1-5	.	TGTGCCAGCAGCTTACGGGACAATCAGCCCCAGCATTTT	CASSLRDNQPQHF
once	TRBV5-4	TRBJ2-7	TRBD1	TGTGCCAGCAGCTCGGGAAAGGACAGGACCTACGAGCAGTACTTC	CASSSGKDRTYEQYF
.	TRBV11-2	TRBJ1-2	.	TGTGCCAGCAGCTTCTCCCGGGCAAACGGGGGCTACACCTTC	CASSFSRANGGYTF